This T cell receptor beta chain was captured by sequencing in a study of CXCR3-negative and CXCR3-positive naive CD8 T cells (dated by TCRdb to about 2019). Turning to the overall study: In total, some 130 million TRB reads were obtained, corresponding to roughly 1.5 +/- 0.3 million reads per library. The diversity and physicochemical repertoire analyses included fewer than twelve donors pooled from two independent experiments. The TRBV-TRBJ cluster analysis covered naive subsets from 5 donors and memory cells from 3 donors. General conclusions and limits of the study: Naive CXCR3-negative and CXCR3-positive cells from the same donor showed similar TRBV-TRBJ usage, whereas memory cells showed distinct patterns. Compared with CXCR3-negative naive cells, CXCR3-positive naive cells had TRB CDR3s with higher hydrophobicity (lower Kidera factor 4), lower energy, and higher strength and volume indices. Both naive subsets had comparably high repertoire diversity, while memory CD8+ T cells had much lower repertoire diversity. Because surface CD5, which is linked to self-reactivity in mice, was comparable between the naive subsets, TCR interaction strength was also inferred from TRB CDR3 physicochemical properties. Because CXCR3 expression was partially decreased after cryopreservation, freshly isolated PBMCs were used for most assays.

For every CD8+ T cell subset, approximately 330,000 cells were flow-sorted straight into RLT lysis buffer, and each subset was sorted in triplicate. To keep memory contaminants out, a stringent definition of naive CD8+ T cells was applied: CD45RO-CCR7+CD27+CD95-. Using standard density gradient centrifugation, peripheral blood mononuclear cells were isolated from buffy coats. A FACSAria III was used to flow-sort naive CD8+ T cells into CXCR3-negative and CXCR3-positive populations. Total RNA was extracted from sorted cells with an RNeasy Mini Kit. TCRdb records NextSeq 550 as the sequencer. The Human TCR Profiling Kit (MiLaboratory) was used to make UMI-labeled 5' RACE TRB cDNA libraries. cDNA synthesis used the entire amount of extracted RNA, and PCR amplification then used the entire amount of cDNA produced. Libraries were prepared in parallel with an identical number of PCR cycles. The authors' analysis ran thus. With a requirement of at least two reads per UMI, MIGEC and MiXCR extracted about 50,000 +/- 10,000 unique UMI-labeled TRB cDNA molecules per library. On average, each library contained approximately 40,000 +/- 10,000 functional in-frame TRB CDR3 nucleotide clonotypes without stop codons. After downsampling to 5000 UMI-labeled TRB molecules per sample, diversity metrics such as normalized Shannon-Wiener and Chao1 were calculated in VDJtools. Clonotype-size-weighted physicochemical properties of the central five CDR3 residues (interaction energy, strength, volume and Kidera factor 4) were computed in VDJtools. Once TCRdb had reprocessed the reads, it stored one entry per CDR3 protein sequence and supplied no DNA. In this record, the V and J calls reflect TCRdb's handling and not the investigators' own analysis. The sample table on file contains over 100,000 distinct CDR3 sequences. 0.49% of the sample rests with the top ten.

A note on this clonotype: The antigen it recognizes is unknown.

The sample was naive CXCR3- CD8+ T cells from blood. This specimen's cell subset or site label, per the study, means: CD45RO-CCR7+CD27+CD95- naive CD8+ T cells lacking CXCR3 (TNR3-). This receptor was obtained from a human donor in good health. Some clones in this sample may be carry-over from other donors' samples.

CDR3 reads: CSGFEAGHEQFF. The V and J segments used are TRBV29-1 and TRBJ2-1; TCRdb proposes TRBD2, but this gene call is untestable without DNA. The germline V gene provides CDR1 SQVTM and CDR2 ANQGSEA. The CDR3 has 12 amino acids, counting the end cysteine and phenylalanine. No DNA sequence was recorded.